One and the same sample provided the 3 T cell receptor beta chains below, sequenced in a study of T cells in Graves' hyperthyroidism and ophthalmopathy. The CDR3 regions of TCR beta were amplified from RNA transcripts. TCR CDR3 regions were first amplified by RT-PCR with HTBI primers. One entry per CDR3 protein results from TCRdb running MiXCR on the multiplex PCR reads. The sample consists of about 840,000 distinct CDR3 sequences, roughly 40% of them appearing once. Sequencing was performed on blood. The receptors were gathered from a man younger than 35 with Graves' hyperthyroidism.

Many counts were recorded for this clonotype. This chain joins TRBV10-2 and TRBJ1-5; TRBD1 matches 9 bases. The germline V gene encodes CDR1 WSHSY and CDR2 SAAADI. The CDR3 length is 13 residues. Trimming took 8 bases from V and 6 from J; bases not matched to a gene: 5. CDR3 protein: CASGNRGLQPQHF. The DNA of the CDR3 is TGCGCCAGCGGAAACAGGGGGCTTCAGCCCCAGCATTTT.

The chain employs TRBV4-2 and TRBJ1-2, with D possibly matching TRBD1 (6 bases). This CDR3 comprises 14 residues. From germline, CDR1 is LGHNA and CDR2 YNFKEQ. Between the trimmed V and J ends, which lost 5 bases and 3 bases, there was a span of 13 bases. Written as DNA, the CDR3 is TGTGCCAGCAGCGTCGACAGGCCCCACTATGGCTACACCTTC. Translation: CASSVDRPHYGYTF.

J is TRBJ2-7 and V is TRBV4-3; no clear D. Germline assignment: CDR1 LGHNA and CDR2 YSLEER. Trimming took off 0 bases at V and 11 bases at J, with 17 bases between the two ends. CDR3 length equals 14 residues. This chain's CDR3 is CASSQDGTAPKKYF. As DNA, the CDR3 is TGCGCCAGCAGCCAAGATGGAACGGCACCTAAGAAGTACTTC.